These 10 T cell receptor beta chains were sequenced from one sample in a study of T cells in Graves' hyperthyroidism and ophthalmopathy. TCR beta CDR3 sequences were amplified from RNA transcripts. Carried out on the TCR CDR3, a first-round RT-PCR used the HTBI primer set. TCRdb reprocessed the multiplex PCR reads via MiXCR and lists one record per CDR3 protein. The table includes 450,000 to 650,000 distinct CDR3 sequences, 14% detected once. The sequenced sample consisted of blood. These receptors were obtained from a woman younger than 30 with Graves' ophthalmopathy.

This clonotype has at least ten counts. The CDR3 nucleotides are TGTGCCAGCAGCACAGGACACTACGCGTACTTC. Its protein is CASSTGHYAYF. V and J are TRBV28 and TRBJ2-5; D may be TRBD1 (5 bases). Germline V gene data show CDR1 as MDHEN and CDR2 as SYDVKM. The CDR3 is 11 residues long. Trimming pared 6 bases from V and 13 bases from J, leaving 15 bases between. Together with reference TRBV28 and TRBJ2-5, the CDR3 gives the full variable domain: DVKVTQSSRYLVKRTGEKVFLECVQDMDHENMFWYRQDPGLGLRLIYFSYDVKMKEKGDIPEGYSVSREKKERFSLILESASTNQTSMYLCASSTGHYAYFGPGTRLLVL.

This clonotype was recorded many times. The chain joins TRBV9 to TRBJ2-1, with TRBD2 matching over 7 bases. CDR1 and CDR2 from the germline V gene are SGDLS and YYNGEE. J was trimmed by 6 bases and V by 3 bases; bases with no gene match: 15. The CDR3 contains 17 residues. As DNA, the CDR3 is TGTGCCAGCAGCGCGGAAACGGGGCGGGCTAGCGGCAATGAGCAGTTCTTC. Protein: CASSAETGRASGNEQFF.

As concerns this clonotype: This may be a read error, as it is one base from a much larger clone. This chain uses TRBV3-1 with TRBJ1-2, with a tentative D call TRBD1 (5 bases). The CDR3 length is 16 residues. Germline CDR1 LGHDT, CDR2 YNNKEL (reference sequence). CDR3 DNA sequence: TGTGTCAGCAGCCAAAGGGTCAGGGATGGGCCCTATGGCTACACCTTC. Its protein is CVSSQRVRDGPYGYTF.

The chain uses TRBV27 and TRBJ2-4; 11 bases are a match to TRBD2. Germline CDR1 MNHEY, CDR2 SMNVEV (reference sequence). The CDR3 extends over 13 amino acids. V gave up 6 bases and J gave up 10 bases; unmatched junction bases: 5. This CDR3 is CASRETSGRIQYF. The CDR3, as DNA: TGTGCCAGCAGAGAAACTAGCGGGAGAATTCAGTACTTC.

V gene TRBV20-1 combines with J gene TRBJ2-1, with 16 bases fitting TRBD2. The CDR3 runs to 15 residues. With 5 bases clipped from V and 6 bases from J, the junction kept 4 bases outside the gene matches. CDR1 is DFQATT, CDR2 SNEGSKA, per germline (reference sequence). The CDR3, as DNA: TGCAGTGCTGGGACTAGCGGGAGGGCTTTCAATGAGCAGTTCTTC. It is translated as CSAGTSGRAFNEQFF.

This clonotype was recorded a few times. The V call is TRBV6-2 or TRBV6-3, the J call TRBJ2-4, with TRBD2 matching 7 bases. The CDR3 length is 15 residues. V was pared by 3 bases and J by 6 bases, with 8 bases of the junction left unmatched. Germline CDR1 reads MNHEY; CDR2 reads SVGEGT. As DNA, the CDR3 is TGTGCCAGCAGTTATTCGAGACTAGCCCTAAACATTCAGTACTTC. It specifies CASSYSRLALNIQYF.

This clonotype has at least ten counts. The chain has TRBV28 and TRBJ2-4; 7 nucleotides align to TRBD1. Per germline, CDR1 MDHEN and CDR2 SYDVKM. This CDR3 spans 16 amino acids. The junction had 11 bases not matched to a gene; V was cut back by 6 bases and J by 3 bases. CDR3 nucleotide sequence: TGTGCCAGCAGCAAGACAGGGTTGGTGGTCAAAAACATTCAGTACTTC. Its protein product is CASSKTGLVVKNIQYF.

This clonotype was counted ten times or more. A junction boundary mismatches the germline segment, possibly from a read error. This chain joins TRBV12-3 or TRBV12-4 and TRBJ2-3; D ambiguous. This CDR3 region has 14 residues. The chain's CDR3 is CASRLDGSTDTQYF. In DNA, the CDR3 is TGTGCCAGCAGGTTAGACGGTAGCACAGATACGCAGTATTTT.

As concerns this clonotype: With a much larger clone just one base away, this may be a read error. This chain uses TRBV4-1 with TRBJ2-1; no clear D. V dropped 0 bases and J dropped 8 bases, with 8 bases sitting between them. This CDR3 is 13 amino acids long. Germline V CDR1 and CDR2: MGHRA, YSYEKL. CDR3 nucleotides: TGCGCCAGCAGCCAAGAAGGATATGATGAGCAGTTCTTC. This sequence encodes CASSQEGYDEQFF.

V gene TRBV29-1 combines with J gene TRBJ2-3; 12 bases map to TRBD1. CDR1 is SQVTM, CDR2 ANQGSEA, per germline. This CDR3 is built from 15 residues. V was clipped by 7 bases and J by 4 bases; unmatched bases: 9. The CDR3 protein is CSAQSGDRGPDTQYF. In nucleotides, the CDR3 is TGCAGCGCTCAGAGCGGGGACAGGGGGCCAGATACGCAGTATTTT.